Presented here are 23 T cell receptor beta chains from one specimen sequenced in a study of CD4 T cells in relation to SARS-CoV-2 and coronaviruses. Repertoires were generated with immunoSEQ multiplex PCR, while TCRdb's copy carries only in-frame clones and drops some. Of about 35,000 clones in the sample, around three quarters were seen once. These receptors' targets are unknown. The sequencing input was memory CD4+ T cells from PBMCs, cultured in vitro. The origin of the receptors is an adult with COVID-19.

This clone qualifies as medium-sized (0.01 to 0.1%). This sequence joins TRBV4-2 and TRBJ2-1; 7 bases agree with TRBD1. The CDR3 loop spans 14 amino acids. Trimming removed 5 bases from V and 7 bases from J; junction bases left unmatched: 8. CDR1 is LGHNA, CDR2 YNFKEQ, per germline. CDR3 bases: TGTGCCAGCAGCGCACAGGGGCCCTTGAATGAGCAGTTCTTC. Its protein product is CASSAQGPLNEQFF.

CDR3 in amino acids: CASSLYPYEQYF. The DNA of the CDR3 is TGTGCCAGCAGTCTCTATCCCTACGAGCAGTACTTC. V and J are TRBV5-6 and TRBJ2-7; D gene unclear. The CDR3 is 12 residues long. V dropped 5 bases and J dropped 2 bases, with 8 bases sitting between them. Per germline, CDR1 SGHDT and CDR2 YYEEEE.

J is TRBJ2-5 and V is TRBV7-2; weak D call: TRBD1 (5 bases). Germline V gives CDR1 SGHTA, CDR2 FQGNSA. With 1 base removed from V and 3 bases from J, the gap between germline ends came to 12 bases. CDR3 length: 15 residues. CDR3 residues: CASSLVLGPKETQYF. The CDR3 nucleotides are TGTGCCAGCAGCTTAGTTCTGGGGCCCAAAGAGACCCAGTACTTC.

The CDR3: CASMSRENYGYTF. In nucleotides, the CDR3 is TGCGCCAGCATGAGCAGGGAAAACTATGGCTACACCTTC. This sequence joins TRBV10-2 and TRBJ1-2; tentatively, D is TRBD1 (5 bases). Germline lookup yields CDR1 WSHSY and CDR2 SAAADI. The CDR3 is 13 residues long. V was cut by 7 bases and J by 2 bases, with 11 bases left in between.

The chain recombines TRBV5-8 with TRBJ1-2; no definite D call. Trimming pared 6 bases from V and 4 bases from J, leaving 10 bases between. There are 12 residues in the CDR3. Germline CDR1 SGHTS, CDR2 YDEGEE. The CDR3 DNA reads as TGTGCCAGCATGGGAAGGGTCTATGGCTACACCTTC. The encoded protein is CASMGRVYGYTF.

The J gene is TRBJ2-2, the V gene TRBV5-4; 10 bases are shared with TRBD2. Losses at the gene ends were 1 base for V and 4 bases for J; bases not matched to a gene: 16. CDR3 length: 20 residues. Germline-derived CDR1 and CDR2 are SGHNT and YYREEE (reference sequence). CDR3 DNA: TGTGCCAGCAGCTTGTTGGGGACGGCTTGGACTAGCGGAGGCACCGGGGAGCTGTTTTTT. Translation: CASSLLGTAWTSGGTGELFF.

The genes are TRBV28 and TRBJ1-1; possible D gene TRBD1, 6 bases. CDR3 length: 16 residues. CDR1 and CDR2 (germline): MDHEN, SYDVKM. Deletions cut 6 bases from V and 2 bases from J, with 19 bases between. CDR3 DNA sequence: TGTGCCAGCAGGTTAACCGACAGAGGGGGTAACACTGAAGCTTTCTTT. Translated: CASRLTDRGGNTEAFF.

The CDR3 nucleotides read TGTGCCAGCCGCGCCGGGACAGTGAACACCGGGGAGCTGTTTTTT. Translating it yields CASRAGTVNTGELFF. The gene calls are TRBV7-3 and TRBJ2-2; 7 bases line up with TRBD1. Unmatched junction bases numbered 7, after V lost 8 bases and J lost 1 base. Per the germline V gene, CDR1 is SGHTA and CDR2 is FQGTGA. The CDR3 runs to 15 residues. The complete variable domain, with remaining parts taken from reference TRBV7-3 and TRBJ2-2, reads GAGVSQTPSNKVTEKGKYVELRCDPISGHTALYWYRQSLGQGPEFLIYFQGTGAADDSGLPNDRFFAVRPEGSVSTLKIQRTERGDSAVYLCASRAGTVNTGELFFGEGSRLTVL.

The DNA for the CDR3 is TGTGCCAGCAGTCCCCGGGGGTTCTATGGCTACACCTTC. Its translation: CASSPRGFYGYTF. J is TRBJ1-2 and V is TRBV28; D is possibly TRBD1 (5 bases). Trimming left V 5 bases short and J 4 bases short, with 11 bases between. CDR1 MDHEN and CDR2 SYDVKM come from the germline V gene. The CDR3 spans 13 residues.

As DNA, the CDR3 is TGTGCCAGCTCACCACAGGACAGGGTCGACTATGGCTACACCTTC. Encoded protein: CASSPQDRVDYGYTF. The chain has TRBV18 and TRBJ1-2, with TRBD1 identical over 8 bases. Germline V gene lookup returns CDR1 KGHSH and CDR2 LQKENI. The CDR3 loop spans 15 amino acids. Trimming at V came to 1 base and at J to 3 bases, leaving 4 bases not matched to a gene.

This sequence joins TRBV2 and TRBJ2-1, with 13 bases matching TRBD2. V was clipped by 6 bases and J by 4 bases; unmatched bases: 3. The germline CDR1 and CDR2 sequences are SNHLY and FYNNEI. This CDR3 is 15 amino acids long. CDR3 region: CASRELAGGYNEQFF. The CDR3, as DNA: TGTGCCAGCAGGGAACTAGCGGGAGGGTACAATGAGCAGTTCTTC.

The V and J genes are TRBV14 and TRBJ2-1; the match to TRBD2 covers 13 bases. The CDR3 is 18 amino acids. CDR1 and CDR2 (germline): SGHDN, FVKESK. With V trimmed by 3 bases and J by 7 bases, 12 bases remained unmatched. The CDR3, as DNA: TGTGCCAGCAGCCACCTCCCTGCGGGACTAGCGGGATTAAATGAGCAGTTCTTC. Translated, it gives CASSHLPAGLAGLNEQFF.

The chain joins TRBV11-2 to TRBJ2-2; TRBD2 agrees at 12 bases. Germline-derived CDR1 and CDR2 are SGHAT and FQNNGV. The CDR3 is made up of 17 amino acids. With 4 bases clipped from V and 5 bases from J, the junction kept 8 bases outside the gene matches. CDR3 in DNA: TGTGCCAGCAGCTCGCCTAGCGGGAGGGTGTGGACCGGGGAGCTGTTTTTT. It yields the protein CASSSPSGRVWTGELFF.

V is TRBV19 and J is TRBJ2-3, with 10 bases fitting TRBD1. Trimming removed 8 bases from V and 5 bases from J; junction bases left unmatched: 4. The CDR3 has 13 residues. Germline CDR1 and CDR2: LNHDA and SQIVND (reference sequence). The CDR3 is CASGDRGEDTQYF. CDR3 nucleotides: TGTGCCAGTGGGGACAGGGGCGAAGATACGCAGTATTTT.

The chain combines TRBV6-5 with TRBJ2-6; 7 bases map to TRBD1. The CDR3 covers 15 residues. Unmatched junction bases numbered 6, after V lost 8 bases and J lost 2 bases. CDR1 and CDR2 from the germline V gene are MNHEY and SVGAGI. The CDR3, as DNA: TGTGCCAGCGGGGACAGTTGGGCTGGGGCCAACGTCCTGACTTTC. Protein product: CASGDSWAGANVLTF.

This chain links TRBV24-1 with TRBJ1-1; D is undetermined. This CDR3 has 14 amino acids. V was pared by 7 bases and J by 1 base, with 12 bases between. Germline CDR1 reads KGHDR; CDR2 reads SFDVKD. The CDR3 region has the DNA TGTGCCACCAGATCCGGCGCAACGAACACTGAAGCTTTCTTT. Protein: CATRSGATNTEAFF.

J is TRBJ2-7 and V is TRBV7-2; no reliable D call. Germline V lookup: CDR1 SGHTA, CDR2 FQGNSA. CDR3 length: 14 residues. The ends were cut back, 5 bases at V and 1 base at J, with 12 bases in the middle. DNA for the CDR3: TGTGCCAGCAGCCCCGTTGTCGGTTCCTACGAGCAGTACTTC. Its translation: CASSPVVGSYEQYF.

This chain connects TRBV7-9 to TRBJ2-3; no reliable D call. The CDR3 runs 11 residues. V dropped 5 bases and J dropped 2 bases, with 2 bases sitting between them. Germline V gene sequence: CDR1 SEHNR, CDR2 FQNEAQ (reference sequence). The CDR3 region has the DNA TGTGCCAGCAGCACCACAGATACGCAGTATTTT. This translates into CASSTTDTQYF. Variable domain in full (rest from reference TRBV7-9 and TRBJ2-3): DTGVSQNPRHKITKRGQNVTFRCDPISEHNRLYWYRQTLGQGPEFLTYFQNEAQLEKSRLLSDRFSAERPKGSFSTLEIQRTEQGDSAMYLCASSTTDTQYFGPGTRLTVL.

This chain links TRBV5-4 with TRBJ2-4; D possibly corresponds to TRBD2 (5 bases). CDR3 length: 14 residues. V lost 7 bases to trimming and J lost 9 bases, with 20 bases between them. The germline CDR1 and CDR2 sequences are SGHNT and YYREEE (reference sequence). In DNA, the CDR3 is TGTGCCAGCGGACGCCAGGAGGCCGATGGCATTCAGTACTTC. Its protein product is CASGRQEADGIQYF.

The J gene is TRBJ2-5, the V gene TRBV19; 7 bases agree with TRBD2. The CDR3 is made up of 15 amino acids. The trim removed 2 bases at V and 5 bases at J, leaving 8 bases unmatched. CDR1 and CDR2 (germline): LNHDA, SQIVND (reference sequence). CDR3 protein: CASSIRVAGEETQYF. The DNA of the CDR3 is TGTGCCAGTAGTATAAGGGTGGCGGGAGAGGAGACCCAGTACTTC.

This chain uses TRBV30 with TRBJ1-1, with D hard to call. Trimming pared 2 bases from V and 0 bases from J, leaving 7 bases between. This CDR3 region has 13 residues. Per germline, CDR1 GTSNPN and CDR2 SVGIG (reference sequence). Here the CDR3 DNA reads TGTGCCTGGAGTAAAAGGATGAACACTGAAGCTTTCTTT. Translated: CAWSKRMNTEAFF.

This sequence joins TRBV5-4 and TRBJ1-1, with D maybe TRBD1 (6 bases). This CDR3 is built from 15 residues. Trimming removed 0 bases at V and 5 bases at J, with 14 bases between. In germline, CDR1 is SGHNT, CDR2 YYREEE (reference sequence). For the CDR3, the DNA is TGTGCCAGCAGCTTGGTTAGGGGGACGGGGACTGAAGCTTTCTTT. It encodes CASSLVRGTGTEAFF. Based on the CDR3 plus reference TRBV5-4 and TRBJ1-1, the full variable domain is ETGVTQSPTHLIKTRGQQVTLRCSSQSGHNTVSWYQQALGQGPQFIFQYYREEENGRGNFPPRFSGLQFPNYSSELNVNALELDDSALYLCASSLVRGTGTEAFFGQGTRLTVV.

The J gene is TRBJ2-3, the V gene TRBV7-3, with a possible D match to TRBD2 (6 bases). There are 14 residues in the CDR3. The ends were cut back, 5 bases at V and 2 bases at J, with 11 bases in the middle. Looked up from germline, CDR1 is SGHTA and CDR2 is FQGTGA. In DNA form, the CDR3 reads TGTGCCAGCAGCAATTTAGCGGCCACAGATACGCAGTATTTT. Residues: CASSNLAATDTQYF.